The rows below give T cell receptor beta chains drawn from one sample of a study of cytomegalovirus exposure and HLA in healthy donors. Sequencing used immunoSEQ multiplex PCR; TCRdb keeps in-frame clones, though not all of them. The table has about 200,000 clones, approximately 70% seen once; the top ten hold about 3%. The sequencing sample was made of PBMCs. The receptors here all came from a man aged 40-49 years in good health and CMV-seropositive. Each CDR3 is given with its conserved first and last residue. Fields, in order: J gene, V gene, D gene, CDR3 length, clone size, CDR3 protein, CDR3 DNA. D genes are given only for firm matches. Some rows mark clone size as missing; the rest say once, few, many or name a class of expanded clone.

J: TRBJ1-1
V: TRBV5-1
D: NA
length: 13
size: NA
CDR3: CASSLRGEDEAFF
DNA: TGCGCCAGCAGCTTAAGGGGTGAAGATGAAGCTTTCTTT

J: TRBJ1-1
V: TRBV2
D: NA
length: 18
size: NA
CDR3: CASSEASGGWEVNTEAFF
DNA: TGTGCCAGCAGTGAAGCATCGGGAGGGTGGGAGGTGAACACTGAAGCTTTCTTT

J: TRBJ2-2
V: TRBV7-3
D: NA
length: 16
size: NA
CDR3: CASSRTGFLNTGELFF
DNA: TGTGCCAGCAGTCGAACAGGGTTTTTGAACACCGGGGAGCTGTTTTTT

J: TRBJ1-2
V: TRBV6-5
D: NA
length: 13
size: few
CDR3: CASSPRGPWGYTF
DNA: TGTGCCAGCAGCCCCAGAGGGCCCTGGGGCTACACCTTC

J: TRBJ1-2
V: TRBV5-4
D: NA
length: 13
size: NA
CDR3: CASSSPGNYGYTF
DNA: TGTGCCAGCAGCTCGCCGGGTAACTATGGCTACACCTTC

J: TRBJ2-3
V: TRBV25-1
D: TRBD2
length: 17
size: NA
CDR3: CASSEYGVGGGTDTQYF
DNA: TGTGCCAGCAGTGAATATGGCGTGGGGGGGGGCACAGATACGCAGTATTTT

J: TRBJ1-4
V: TRBV6-5
D: NA
length: 15
size: NA
CDR3: CASTRFQATNEKLFF
DNA: TGTGCCAGCACTCGGTTTCAAGCAACTAATGAAAAACTGTTTTTT

J: TRBJ1-1
V: TRBV7-3
D: NA
length: 14
size: NA
CDR3: CASSLRRVNTEAFF
DNA: TGTGCCAGCAGCTTAAGAAGAGTGAACACTGAAGCTTTCTTT

J: TRBJ1-2
V: TRBV10-2
D: TRBD1
length: 16
size: NA
CDR3: CASSELTGRTNYGYTF
DNA: TGCGCCAGCAGTGAGTTGACAGGGCGGACTAACTATGGCTACACCTTC

J: TRBJ1-4
V: TRBV19
D: NA
length: 14
size: few
CDR3: CASSMRRDPEKLFF
DNA: TGTGCCAGTAGTATGCGCAGGGATCCTGAAAAACTGTTTTTT

J: TRBJ2-6
V: TRBV4-1
D: TRBD1
length: 18
size: NA
CDR3: CASSQSGTGVSGANVLTF
DNA: TGCGCCAGCAGCCAGTCCGGGACAGGGGTCTCTGGGGCCAACGTCCTGACTTTC

J: TRBJ1-2
V: TRBV4-1
D: TRBD1
length: 16
size: NA
CDR3: CASSQTPPTGEYGYTF
DNA: TGCGCCAGCAGCCAAACGCCTCCGACAGGGGAGTATGGCTACACCTTC

J: TRBJ2-3
V: TRBV6-6
D: TRBD2
length: 14
size: NA
CDR3: CASSYPSGTDTQYF
DNA: TGTGCCAGCAGTTATCCTAGCGGGACAGATACGCAGTATTTT

J: TRBJ2-3
V: TRBV5-1
D: TRBD1
length: 15
size: NA
CDR3: CASSLRQGETDTQYF
DNA: TGCGCCAGCAGCTTGAGACAGGGTGAGACAGATACGCAGTATTTT

J: TRBJ2-3
V: TRBV11-3
D: NA
length: 14
size: few
CDR3: CASSFGRGTDTQYF
DNA: TGTGCCAGCAGCTTCGGCAGGGGAACAGATACGCAGTATTTT

J: TRBJ2-6
V: TRBV5-1
D: NA
length: 20
size: NA
CDR3: CASSSRPSRYQEAGANVLTF
DNA: TGCGCCAGCAGCTCTCGCCCTTCTCGTTATCAGGAAGCTGGGGCCAACGTCCTGACTTTC

J: TRBJ1-1
V: TRBV5-4
D: NA
length: 14
size: NA
CDR3: CASSQPSRDTEAFF
DNA: TGTGCCAGCAGCCAACCCTCCCGGGACACTGAAGCTTTCTTT

J: TRBJ1-2
V: TRBV27
D: NA
length: 14
size: NA
CDR3: CASRFAGPGYGYTF
DNA: TGTGCCAGCAGATTCGCGGGACCCGGCTATGGCTACACCTTC

J: TRBJ2-5
V: TRBV15
D: TRBD2
length: 18
size: few
CDR3: CATSRELAGGEISETQYF
DNA: TGTGCCACCAGCAGAGAATTAGCGGGGGGTGAGATCAGTGAGACCCAGTACTTC

J: TRBJ1-4
V: TRBV6-1
D: NA
length: 15
size: NA
CDR3: CASSDRPRGGEKLFF
DNA: TGTGCCAGCAGTGATAGACCCCGAGGGGGTGAAAAACTGTTTTTT

J: TRBJ2-6
V: TRBV18
D: TRBD1
length: 17
size: few
CDR3: CASSLDRAPSGANVLTF
DNA: TGTGCCAGCTCGCTGGACAGGGCCCCCTCTGGGGCCAACGTCCTGACTTTC

J: TRBJ1-1
V: TRBV7-8
D: TRBD1
length: 13
size: NA
CDR3: CASSSERQGRAFF
DNA: TGTGCCAGCAGCTCTGAGCGACAGGGTCGGGCTTTCTTT

J: TRBJ1-2
V: TRBV4-3
D: NA
length: 16
size: NA
CDR3: CASSQGYRAEGGGYTF
DNA: TGCGCCAGCAGCCAAGGCTACAGGGCGGAAGGTGGTGGCTACACCTTC

J: TRBJ2-7
V: TRBV7-2
D: TRBD1
length: 14
size: NA
CDR3: CASSWDSFTYEQYF
DNA: TGTGCCAGCAGCTGGGACAGTTTTACCTACGAGCAGTACTTC